This record covers a single T cell receptor beta chain. Its antigen is still unknown. Trimming cost V 6 bases and J 2 bases, with 14 bases left between them. The CDR3 covers 14 residues. Germline assignment: CDR1 MNHNS and CDR2 SASEGT. Primers included in the PCR were 60 Vbeta and 13 Jbeta primers. Measured with immunoSEQ multiplex PCR; TCRdb has only the in-frame clones, and not every one. The sample consists of some 180,000 clones, 65% to 85% of them appearing once. The data derive from a study of cytomegalovirus exposure and HLA in healthy donors. Study findings and constraints: Published work reported that the classifier diagnosed cytomegalovirus status with high specificity and sensitivity. In vitro confirmation showed three CMV-associated chains to be CMV antigen specific.

This chain links TRBV6-1 with TRBJ2-7; TRBD1 is a possible D gene (5 bases). Sequencing input: PBMCs. The receptor was derived from a girl between 5 and 17 years old in good health and CMV-seropositive. CDR3 sequence reads: CASRRGGRAYEQYF. The CDR3 region has the DNA TGTGCCAGCAGGCGAGGTGGCAGGGCCTACGAGCAGTACTTC.